This TCR beta chain derives from a study of blood T cell repertoires in COVID-19. The CDR3 has 13 amino acids. Germline V gene data show CDR1 as LNHDA and CDR2 as SQIVND (reference sequence). V was cut by 2 bases and J by 8 bases, with 12 bases left in between. Original methodology: The authors estimated nucleated cell counts from reference gene primer amplification. TCRdb's copy holds only in-frame clones and misses some; the assay was immunoSEQ multiplex PCR. Clone size and the V and J calls come from that table; the DNA yielded D and trimming. Of approximately 300,000 clones listed, around 90% are singletons.

The chain recombines TRBV19 with TRBJ1-2; no clear D. The receptor's source is a woman aged 18-30 years with acute COVID-19. Material: PBMCs or T cells enriched from blood (not recorded which). The CDR3 nucleotides read TGTGCCAGTAGTATACTGGAGGAGAGGGGCTACACCTTC. Translating it yields CASSILEERGYTF.